This TCR beta chain is from a study of cytomegalovirus exposure and HLA in healthy donors. A multiplex PCR was run with 60 Vbeta primers and 13 Jbeta primers. TCRdb's table, derived via immunoSEQ multiplex PCR, lists solely in-frame clones and lacks some. The sample has 150,000 or so clones, about four fifths seen once. The specimen sequenced was PBMCs. The receptor was derived from a boy aged 2 to 10 in good health and CMV-seronegative.

The DNA of the CDR3 is TGTGCCAGCAGCCGAGGGACAGGGGGCCGTAACTATGGCTACACCTTC. Amino acids: CASSRGTGGRNYGYTF. The rearrangement links TRBV7-6 to TRBJ1-2; 12 bases line up with TRBD1. The CDR3 runs to 16 residues. V lost 5 bases to trimming and J lost 1 base; unmatched junction nucleotides: 5. CDR1 and CDR2 from the germline V gene are SGHVS and FNYEAQ.